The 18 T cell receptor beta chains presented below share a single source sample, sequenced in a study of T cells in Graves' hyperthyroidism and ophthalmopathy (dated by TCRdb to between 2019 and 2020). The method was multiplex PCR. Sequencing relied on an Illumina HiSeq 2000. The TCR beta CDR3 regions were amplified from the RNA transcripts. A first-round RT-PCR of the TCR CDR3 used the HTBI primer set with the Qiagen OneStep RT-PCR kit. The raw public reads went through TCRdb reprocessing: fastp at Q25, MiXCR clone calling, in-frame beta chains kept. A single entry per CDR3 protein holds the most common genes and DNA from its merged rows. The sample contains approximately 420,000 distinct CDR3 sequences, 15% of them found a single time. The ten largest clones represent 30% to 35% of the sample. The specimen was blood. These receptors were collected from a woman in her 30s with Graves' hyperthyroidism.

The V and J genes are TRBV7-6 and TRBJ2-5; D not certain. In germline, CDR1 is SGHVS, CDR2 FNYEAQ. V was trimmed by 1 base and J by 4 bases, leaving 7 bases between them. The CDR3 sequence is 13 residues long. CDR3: CASSLGPVETQYF. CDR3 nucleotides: TGTGCCAGCAGCTTAGGGCCGGTAGAGACCCAGTACTTC.

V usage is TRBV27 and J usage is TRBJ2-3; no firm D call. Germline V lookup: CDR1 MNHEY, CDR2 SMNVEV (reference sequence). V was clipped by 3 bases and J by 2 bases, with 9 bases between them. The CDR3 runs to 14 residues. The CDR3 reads CASSLAYPTDTQYF. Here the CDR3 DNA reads TGTGCCAGCAGTTTGGCCTACCCCACAGATACGCAGTATTTT.

The CDR3 DNA follows: TGCAGCGGCGGGGGGAGAGGGGGCAGGACTGAAGCTTTCTTT. Its translation: CSGGGRGGRTEAFF. V is TRBV29-1 and J is TRBJ1-1, with 7 bases fitting TRBD1. This CDR3 has 14 residues. V was clipped by 7 bases and J by 5 bases; unmatched bases: 13. Germline assignment: CDR1 SQVTM and CDR2 ANQGSEA.

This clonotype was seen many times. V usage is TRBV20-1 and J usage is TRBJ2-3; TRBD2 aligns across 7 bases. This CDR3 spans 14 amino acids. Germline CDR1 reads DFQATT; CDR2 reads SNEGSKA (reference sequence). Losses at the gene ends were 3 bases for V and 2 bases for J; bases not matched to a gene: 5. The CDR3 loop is CSASPAGITDTQYF. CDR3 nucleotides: TGCAGTGCTAGCCCAGCGGGGATCACAGATACGCAGTATTTT.

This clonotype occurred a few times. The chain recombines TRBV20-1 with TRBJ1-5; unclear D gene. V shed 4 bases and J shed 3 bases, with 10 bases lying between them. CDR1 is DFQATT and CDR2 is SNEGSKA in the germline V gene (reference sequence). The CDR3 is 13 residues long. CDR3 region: CSANRGSNQPQHF. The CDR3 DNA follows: TGCAGTGCTAACCGAGGATCCAATCAGCCCCAGCATTTT.

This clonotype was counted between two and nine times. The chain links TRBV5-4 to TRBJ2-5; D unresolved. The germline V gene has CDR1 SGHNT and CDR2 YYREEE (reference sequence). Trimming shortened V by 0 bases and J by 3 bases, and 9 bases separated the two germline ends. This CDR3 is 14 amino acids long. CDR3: CASSLGQTKETQYF. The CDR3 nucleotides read TGTGCCAGCAGCTTGGGTCAGACAAAAGAGACCCAGTACTTC.

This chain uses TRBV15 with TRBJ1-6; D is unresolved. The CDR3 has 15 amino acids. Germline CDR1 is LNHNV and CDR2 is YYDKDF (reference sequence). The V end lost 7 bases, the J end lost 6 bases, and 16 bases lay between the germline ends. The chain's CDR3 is CATTPGGSINSPLHF. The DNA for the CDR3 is TGTGCCACCACCCCAGGAGGCAGCATTAATTCACCCCTCCACTTT.

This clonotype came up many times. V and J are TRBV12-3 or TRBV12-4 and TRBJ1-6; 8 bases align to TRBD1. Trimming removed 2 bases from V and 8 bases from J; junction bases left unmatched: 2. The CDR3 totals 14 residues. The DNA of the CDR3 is TGTGCCAGCAGTTTATCAGGGGGCGATTCACCCCTCCACTTT. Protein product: CASSLSGGDSPLHF.

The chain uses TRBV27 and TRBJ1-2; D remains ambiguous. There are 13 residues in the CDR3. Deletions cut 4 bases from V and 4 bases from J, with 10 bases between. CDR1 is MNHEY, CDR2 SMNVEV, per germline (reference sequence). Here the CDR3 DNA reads TGTGCCAGCAGTTCCGTAGGGCTCTATGGCTACACCTTC. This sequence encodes CASSSVGLYGYTF.

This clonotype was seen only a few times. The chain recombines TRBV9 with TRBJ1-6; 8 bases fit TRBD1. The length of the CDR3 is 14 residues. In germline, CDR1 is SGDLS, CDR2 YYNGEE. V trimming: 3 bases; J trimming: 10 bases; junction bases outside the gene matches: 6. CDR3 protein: CASSARDRRSPLHF. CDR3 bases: TGTGCCAGCAGCGCGCGGGACAGGAGGTCACCCCTCCACTTT.

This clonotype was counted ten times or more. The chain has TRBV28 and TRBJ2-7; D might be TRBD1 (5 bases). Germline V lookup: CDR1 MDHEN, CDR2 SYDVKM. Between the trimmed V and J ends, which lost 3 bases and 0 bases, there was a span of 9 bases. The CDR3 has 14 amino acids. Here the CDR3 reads CASSFPTVSYEQYF. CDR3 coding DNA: TGTGCCAGCAGTTTCCCGACAGTCTCCTACGAGCAGTACTTC.

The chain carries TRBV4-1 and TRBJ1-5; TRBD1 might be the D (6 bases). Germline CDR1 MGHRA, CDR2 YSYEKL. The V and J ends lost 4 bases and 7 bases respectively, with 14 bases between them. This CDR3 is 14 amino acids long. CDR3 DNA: TGCGCCAGCAGCCCCCCCGGGGGCAGCCAGCCCCAGCATTTT. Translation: CASSPPGGSQPQHF.

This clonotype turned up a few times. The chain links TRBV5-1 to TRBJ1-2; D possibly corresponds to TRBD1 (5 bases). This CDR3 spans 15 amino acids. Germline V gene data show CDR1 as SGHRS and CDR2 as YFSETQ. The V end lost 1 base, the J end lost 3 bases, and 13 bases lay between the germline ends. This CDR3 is CASSLLPGGDYGYTF. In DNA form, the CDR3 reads TGCGCCAGCAGCTTGTTGCCTGGGGGGGACTATGGCTACACCTTC.

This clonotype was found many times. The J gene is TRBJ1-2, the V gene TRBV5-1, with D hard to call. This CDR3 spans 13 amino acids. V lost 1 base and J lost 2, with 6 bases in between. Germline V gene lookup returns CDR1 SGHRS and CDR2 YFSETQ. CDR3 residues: CASSLNGNYGYTF. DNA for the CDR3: TGCGCCAGCAGCTTGAACGGGAACTATGGCTACACCTTC.

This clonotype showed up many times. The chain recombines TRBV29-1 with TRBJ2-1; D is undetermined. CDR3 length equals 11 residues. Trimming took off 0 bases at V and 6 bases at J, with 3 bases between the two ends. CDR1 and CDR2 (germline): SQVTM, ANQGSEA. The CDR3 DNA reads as TGCAGCGTTGAAGATAGCAATGAGCAGTTCTTC. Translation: CSVEDSNEQFF.

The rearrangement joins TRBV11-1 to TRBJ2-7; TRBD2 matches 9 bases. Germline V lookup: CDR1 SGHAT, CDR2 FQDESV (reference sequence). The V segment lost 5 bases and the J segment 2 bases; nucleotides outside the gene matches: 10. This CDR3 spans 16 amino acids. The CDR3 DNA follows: TGTGCCAGCAGCGAGAGTGCCGCGGGAGGGCCCTACGAGCAGTACTTC. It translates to CASSESAAGGPYEQYF.

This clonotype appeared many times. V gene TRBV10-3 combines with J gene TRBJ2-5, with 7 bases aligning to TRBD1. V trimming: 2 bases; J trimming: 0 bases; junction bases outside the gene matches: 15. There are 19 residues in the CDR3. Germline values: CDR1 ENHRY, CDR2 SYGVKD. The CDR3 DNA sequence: TGTGCCATCAGTGAGCCGAGCGGACCGGGGACAGAGTACCAAGAGACCCAGTACTTC. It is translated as CAISEPSGPGTEYQETQYF.

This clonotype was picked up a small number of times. The CDR3 DNA follows: TGTGCCACCAGTGACCAGGACAGCTATGGCTACACCTTC. As protein: CATSDQDSYGYTF. The V and J genes are TRBV24-1 and TRBJ1-2; perhaps TRBD1 as D (6 bases). Germline V gene sequence: CDR1 KGHDR, CDR2 SFDVKD. The CDR3 loop spans 13 amino acids. V lost 4 bases to trimming and J lost 4 bases, with 9 bases between them.